This TCR beta chain was profiled in a study of molecular identifiers for immune sequencing clone quantification. Germline V lookup: CDR1 SQVTM, CDR2 ANQGSEA. This CDR3 is 12 amino acids long. V lost 5 bases and J lost 2; bases outside the gene matches: 2. MiXCR, applied by TCRdb to the PCR reads, yields one record per CDR3 protein. The data show over 600,000 distinct CDR3 sequences, 15% to 20% seen once. About this clonotype: This may come from a read error, since a much larger clone is one base off. As the CDR3 is not closed by the conserved phenylalanine or tryptophan, this likely results from a read error.

Sorting recovered naive CD8 T cells on a CD8+CD4-CCR7+CD45RA+ profile. Sequencing was performed on naive CD8+ T cells from blood, with Jurkat cell RNA spiked in. The sample's subset: FACS-sorted CD8+CD4-CCR7+CD45RA+ naive T cells. This clonotype was sampled from a human donor in good health. Some libraries in this study had Jurkat cell RNA spiked in. This chain links TRBV29-1 with TRBJ2-5; 7 nucleotides match TRBD1. The CDR3 DNA sequence: TGCAGCGTTTGGGACAGACAAGAGACCCAGTACCTC. Translation: CSVWDRQETQYL.